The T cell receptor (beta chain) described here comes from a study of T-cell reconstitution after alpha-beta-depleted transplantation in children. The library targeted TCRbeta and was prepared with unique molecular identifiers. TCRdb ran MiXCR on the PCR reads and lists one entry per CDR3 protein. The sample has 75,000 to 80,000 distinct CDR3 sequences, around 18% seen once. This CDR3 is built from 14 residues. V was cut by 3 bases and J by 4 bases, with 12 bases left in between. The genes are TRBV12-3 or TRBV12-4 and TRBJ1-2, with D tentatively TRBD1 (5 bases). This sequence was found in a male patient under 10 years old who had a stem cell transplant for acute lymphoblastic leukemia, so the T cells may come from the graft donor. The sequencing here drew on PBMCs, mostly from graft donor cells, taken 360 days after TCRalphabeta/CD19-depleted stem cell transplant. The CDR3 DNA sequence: TGTGCCAGCAGTTTCGGTCGGGGGGGCTATGGCTACACCTTC. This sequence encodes CASSFGRGGYGYTF.